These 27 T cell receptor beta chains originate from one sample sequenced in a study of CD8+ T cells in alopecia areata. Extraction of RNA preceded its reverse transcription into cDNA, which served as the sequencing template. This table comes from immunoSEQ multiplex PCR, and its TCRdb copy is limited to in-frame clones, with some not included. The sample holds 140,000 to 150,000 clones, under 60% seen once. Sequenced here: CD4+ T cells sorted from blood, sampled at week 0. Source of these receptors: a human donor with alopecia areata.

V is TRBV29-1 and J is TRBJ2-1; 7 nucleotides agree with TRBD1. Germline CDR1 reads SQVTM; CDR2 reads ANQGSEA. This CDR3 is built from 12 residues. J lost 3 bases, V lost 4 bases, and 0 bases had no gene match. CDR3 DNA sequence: TGCAGCGTTGGACAGGGCTACAATGAGCAGTTCTTC. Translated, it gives CSVGQGYNEQFF.

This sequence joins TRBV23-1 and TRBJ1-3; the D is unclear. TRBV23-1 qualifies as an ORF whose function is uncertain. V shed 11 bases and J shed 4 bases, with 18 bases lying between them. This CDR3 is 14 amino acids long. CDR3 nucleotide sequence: TGCGCCTACCCCCCGGATAATGGGGGAAACACCATATATTTT. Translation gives CAYPPDNGGNTIYF.

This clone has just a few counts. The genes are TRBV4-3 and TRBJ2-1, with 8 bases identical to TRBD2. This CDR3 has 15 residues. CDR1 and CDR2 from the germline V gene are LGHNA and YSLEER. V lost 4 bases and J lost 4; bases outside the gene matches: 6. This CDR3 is CASSPRGGAYNEQFF. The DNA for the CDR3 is TGCGCCAGCAGCCCCCGGGGGGGGGCGTACAATGAGCAGTTCTTC.

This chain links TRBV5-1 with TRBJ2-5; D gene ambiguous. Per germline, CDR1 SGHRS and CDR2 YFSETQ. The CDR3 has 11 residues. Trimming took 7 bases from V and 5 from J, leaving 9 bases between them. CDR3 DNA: TGCGCCAGCGCCCAGGAGGAGACCCAGTACTTC. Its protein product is CASAQEETQYF.

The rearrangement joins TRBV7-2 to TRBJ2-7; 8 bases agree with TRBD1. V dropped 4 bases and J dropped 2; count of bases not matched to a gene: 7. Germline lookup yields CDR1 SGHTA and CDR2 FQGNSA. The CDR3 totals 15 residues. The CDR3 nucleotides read TGTGCCAGCAGCTCAGGACAGGGACGCACCTACGAGCAGTACTTC. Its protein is CASSSGQGRTYEQYF.

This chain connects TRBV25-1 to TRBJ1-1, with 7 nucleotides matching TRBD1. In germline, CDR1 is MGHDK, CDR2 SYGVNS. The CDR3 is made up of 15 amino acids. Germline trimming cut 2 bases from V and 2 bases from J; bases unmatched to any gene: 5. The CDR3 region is CASSEPGTENTEAFF. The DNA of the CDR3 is TGTGCCAGCAGTGAACCGGGGACAGAAAACACTGAAGCTTTCTTT.

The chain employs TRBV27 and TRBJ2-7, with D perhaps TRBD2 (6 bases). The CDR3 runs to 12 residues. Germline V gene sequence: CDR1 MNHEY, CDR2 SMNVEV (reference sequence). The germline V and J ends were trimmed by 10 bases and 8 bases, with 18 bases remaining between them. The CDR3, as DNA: TGTGCCACGGGGGAAGCGGCGGTGAAGCAGTACTTC. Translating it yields CATGEAAVKQYF.

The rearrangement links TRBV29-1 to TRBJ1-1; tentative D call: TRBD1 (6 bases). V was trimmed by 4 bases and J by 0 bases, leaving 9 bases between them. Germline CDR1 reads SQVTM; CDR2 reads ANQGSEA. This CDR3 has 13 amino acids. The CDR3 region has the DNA TGCAGCGTTGTCGGGACACTGAACACTGAAGCTTTCTTT. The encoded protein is CSVVGTLNTEAFF.

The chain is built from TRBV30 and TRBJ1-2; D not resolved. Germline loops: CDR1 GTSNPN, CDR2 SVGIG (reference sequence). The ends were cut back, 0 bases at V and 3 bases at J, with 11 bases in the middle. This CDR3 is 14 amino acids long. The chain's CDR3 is CAWSVVNGYYGYTF. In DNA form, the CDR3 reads TGTGCCTGGAGTGTGGTGAATGGGTACTATGGCTACACCTTC.

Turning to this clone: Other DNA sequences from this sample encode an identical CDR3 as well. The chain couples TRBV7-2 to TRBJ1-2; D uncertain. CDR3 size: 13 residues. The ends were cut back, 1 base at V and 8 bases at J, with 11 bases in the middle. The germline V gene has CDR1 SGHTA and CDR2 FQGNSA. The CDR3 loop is CASSLDGGRGYTF. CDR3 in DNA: TGTGCCAGCAGCTTAGACGGCGGCAGGGGCTACACCTTC.

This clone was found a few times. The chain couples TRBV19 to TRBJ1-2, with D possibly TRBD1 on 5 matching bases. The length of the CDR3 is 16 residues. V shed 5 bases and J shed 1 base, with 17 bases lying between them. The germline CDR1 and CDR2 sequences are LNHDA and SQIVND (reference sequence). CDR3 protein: CASSLSGANFNYGYTF. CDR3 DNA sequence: TGTGCCAGTAGTCTGTCCGGGGCCAACTTTAACTATGGCTACACCTTC.

CDR3 in amino acids: CASSQIGSRHEKLFF. CDR3 DNA: TGCGCCAGCAGCCAAATAGGCAGTCGACATGAAAAACTGTTTTTT. V and J are TRBV4-3 and TRBJ1-4, with D unresolved. The V and J ends lost 2 bases and 6 bases respectively, with 13 bases between them. The CDR3 spans 15 residues. Germline V gives CDR1 LGHNA, CDR2 YSLEER.

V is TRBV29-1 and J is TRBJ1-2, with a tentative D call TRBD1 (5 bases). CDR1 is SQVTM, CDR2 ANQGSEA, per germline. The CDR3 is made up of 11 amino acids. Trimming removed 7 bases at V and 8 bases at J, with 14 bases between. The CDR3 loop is CSAGTIEGYTF. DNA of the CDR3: TGCAGCGCCGGGACGATCGAGGGCTACACCTTC.

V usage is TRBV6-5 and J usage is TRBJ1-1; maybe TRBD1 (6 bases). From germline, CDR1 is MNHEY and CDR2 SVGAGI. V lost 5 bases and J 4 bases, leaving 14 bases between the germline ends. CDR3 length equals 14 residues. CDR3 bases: TGTGCCAGCAGTATTTCGACAGGCCGCACTGAAGCTTTCTTT. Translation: CASSISTGRTEAFF.

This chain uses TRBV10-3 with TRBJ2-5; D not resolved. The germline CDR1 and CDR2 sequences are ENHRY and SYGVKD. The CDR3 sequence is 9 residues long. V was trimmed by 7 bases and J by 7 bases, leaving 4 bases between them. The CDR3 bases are TGTGCCATCATCAGGACCCAGTACTTC. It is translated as CAIIRTQYF.

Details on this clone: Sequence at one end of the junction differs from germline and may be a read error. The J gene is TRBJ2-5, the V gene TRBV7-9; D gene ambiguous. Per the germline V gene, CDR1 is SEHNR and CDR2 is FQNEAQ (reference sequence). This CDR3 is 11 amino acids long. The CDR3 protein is CASSLRETPHF. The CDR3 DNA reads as TGTGCCAGCAGCTTACGTGAGACACCACACTTC.

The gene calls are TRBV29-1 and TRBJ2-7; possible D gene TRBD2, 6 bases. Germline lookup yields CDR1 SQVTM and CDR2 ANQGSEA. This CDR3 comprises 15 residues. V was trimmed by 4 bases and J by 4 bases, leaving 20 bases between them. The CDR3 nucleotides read TGCAGCGTTGCCCCCTCGGCGGGGATTGAGTACGAGCAGTACTTC. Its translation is CSVAPSAGIEYEQYF.

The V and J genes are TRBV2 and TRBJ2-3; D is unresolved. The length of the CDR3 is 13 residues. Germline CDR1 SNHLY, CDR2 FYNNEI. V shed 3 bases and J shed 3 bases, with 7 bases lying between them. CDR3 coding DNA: TGTGCCAGCAGTGAGCTAGGTACAGATACGCAGTATTTT. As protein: CASSELGTDTQYF.

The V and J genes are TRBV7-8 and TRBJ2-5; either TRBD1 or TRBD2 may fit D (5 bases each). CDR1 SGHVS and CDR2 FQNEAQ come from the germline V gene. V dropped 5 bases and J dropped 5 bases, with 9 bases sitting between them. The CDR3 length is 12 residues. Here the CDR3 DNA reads TGTGCCAGCAGCACGTGGGGGGAGACCCAGTACTTC. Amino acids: CASSTWGETQYF.

The CDR3 region has the DNA TGTGCCAGCAGCCTTTACACCTTC. Its translation is CASSLYTF. This chain uses TRBV5-5 with TRBJ1-2; D not certain. CDR1 SGHKS and CDR2 YYEKEE come from the germline V gene (reference sequence). There are 8 residues in the CDR3. V gave up 4 bases and J gave up 11 bases, with 3 bases separating them.

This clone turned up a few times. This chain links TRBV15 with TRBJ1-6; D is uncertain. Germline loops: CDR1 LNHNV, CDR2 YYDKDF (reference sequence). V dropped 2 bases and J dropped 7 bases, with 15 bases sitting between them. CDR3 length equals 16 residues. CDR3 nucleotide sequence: TGTGCCACCAGCAGAAAACGTATGGACGGCAATTCACCCCTCCACTTT. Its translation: CATSRKRMDGNSPLHF.

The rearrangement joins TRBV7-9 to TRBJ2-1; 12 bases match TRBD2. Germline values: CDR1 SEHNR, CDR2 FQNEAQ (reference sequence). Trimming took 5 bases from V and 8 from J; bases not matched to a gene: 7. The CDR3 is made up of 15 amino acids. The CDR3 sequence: CASSLLAGGLDEQFF. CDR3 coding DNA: TGTGCCAGCAGCCTACTAGCGGGGGGTTTAGATGAGCAGTTCTTC.

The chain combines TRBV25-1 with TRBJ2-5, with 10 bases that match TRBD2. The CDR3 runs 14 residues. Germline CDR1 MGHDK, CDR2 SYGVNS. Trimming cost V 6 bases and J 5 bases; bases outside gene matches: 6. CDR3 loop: CASRRAGGRETQYF. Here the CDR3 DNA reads TGTGCCAGCAGAAGAGCGGGGGGGAGGGAGACCCAGTACTTC.

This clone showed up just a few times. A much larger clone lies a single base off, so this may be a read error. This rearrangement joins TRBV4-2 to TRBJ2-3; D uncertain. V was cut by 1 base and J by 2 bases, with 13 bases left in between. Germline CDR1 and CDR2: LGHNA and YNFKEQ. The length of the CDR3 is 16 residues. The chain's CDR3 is CASSQVNLVVTDTQYF. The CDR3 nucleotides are TGTGCCAGCAGCCAAGTAAATCTGGTCGTCACAGATACGCAGTATTTT.

The CDR3 here is CASSANEAGVYEQYF. In DNA, the CDR3 is TGTGCCAGCAGCGCCAACGAAGCGGGGGTCTACGAGCAGTACTTC. This sequence joins TRBV9 and TRBJ2-7; TRBD2 matches 8 bases. V dropped 3 bases and J dropped 3; count of bases not matched to a gene: 8. The CDR3 totals 15 residues. The germline V gene has CDR1 SGDLS and CDR2 YYNGEE.

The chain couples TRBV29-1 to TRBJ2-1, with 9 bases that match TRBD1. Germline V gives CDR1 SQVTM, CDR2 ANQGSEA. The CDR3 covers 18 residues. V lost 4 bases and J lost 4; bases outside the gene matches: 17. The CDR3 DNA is TGCAGCGTTGGTGGGATCCACCGGGGGACAGGGCTATACAATGAGCAGTTCTTC. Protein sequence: CSVGGIHRGTGLYNEQFF.

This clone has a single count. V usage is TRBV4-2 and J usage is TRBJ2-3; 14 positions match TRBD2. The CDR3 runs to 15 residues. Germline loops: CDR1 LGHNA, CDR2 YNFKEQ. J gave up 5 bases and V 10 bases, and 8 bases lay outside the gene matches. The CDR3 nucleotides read TGTGCCATCGGGAGGGGACTAGCGGGGGAAGATACGCAGTATTTT. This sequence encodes CAIGRGLAGEDTQYF.